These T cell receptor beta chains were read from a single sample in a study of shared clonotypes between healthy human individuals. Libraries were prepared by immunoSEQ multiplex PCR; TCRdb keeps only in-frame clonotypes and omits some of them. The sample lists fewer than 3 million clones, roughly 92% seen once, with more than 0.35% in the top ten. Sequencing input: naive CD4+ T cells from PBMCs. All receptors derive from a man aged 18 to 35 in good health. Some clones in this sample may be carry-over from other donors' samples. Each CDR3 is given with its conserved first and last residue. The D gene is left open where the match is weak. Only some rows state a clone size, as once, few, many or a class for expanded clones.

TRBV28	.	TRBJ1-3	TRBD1	CASSPIDRGRNTIYF	TGTGCCAGCAGCCCGATCGACAGGGGCCGAAACACCATATATTTT
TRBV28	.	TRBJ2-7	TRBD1	CASTTGQVSYEQYF	TGTGCCAGCACGACGGGACAGGTCTCCTACGAGCAGTACTTC
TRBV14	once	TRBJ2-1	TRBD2	CASSQTSGSYYNEQFF	TGTGCCAGCAGCCAAACAAGCGGGAGCTACTACAATGAGCAGTTCTTC
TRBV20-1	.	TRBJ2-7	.	CSGLSREQYF	TGCAGTGGTCTATCGAGAGAGCAGTACTTC
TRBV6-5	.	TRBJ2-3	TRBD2	CASRGLAGTDTQYF	TGTGCCAGCAGGGGACTAGCGGGAACAGATACGCAGTATTTT
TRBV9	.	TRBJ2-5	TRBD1	CASSVEAGGRGKETQYF	TGTGCCAGCAGCGTAGAGGCAGGGGGCCGCGGAAAAGAGACCCAGTACTTC
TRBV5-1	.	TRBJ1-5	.	CASSLEGAGQPQHF	TGCGCCAGCAGCTTGGAAGGGGCGGGCCAGCCCCAGCATTTT
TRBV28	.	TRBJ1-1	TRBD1	CASSTGALDTEAFF	TGTGCCAGCAGCACAGGGGCCTTGGACACTGAAGCTTTCTTT
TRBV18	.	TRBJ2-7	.	CASSPSAGSSYEQYF	TGTGCCAGCTCACCATCGGCTGGGAGCTCCTACGAGCAGTACTTC
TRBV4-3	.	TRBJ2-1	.	CASSRTGAAAGNEQFF	TGCGCCAGCAGCCGAACTGGAGCAGCAGCGGGCAATGAGCAGTTCTTC
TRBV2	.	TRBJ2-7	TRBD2	CASTKGSGTSYEQYF	TGTGCCAGCACAAAGGGTAGCGGGACCTCCTACGAGCAGTACTTC
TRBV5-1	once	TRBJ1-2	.	CASSFSHNYGYTF	TGCGCCAGCAGCTTCAGCCATAACTATGGCTACACCTTC
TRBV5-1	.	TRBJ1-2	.	CASSYRDKVGYTF	TGCGCCAGCAGCTACCGGGACAAGGTTGGCTACACCTTC
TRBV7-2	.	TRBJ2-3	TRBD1	CASSAGTGEKADTQYF	TGTGCCAGCAGCGCCGGGACAGGGGAAAAGGCAGATACGCAGTATTTT
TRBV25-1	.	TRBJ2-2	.	CASRLGLGGGSNTGELFF	TGTGCCAGCAGGCTTGGGCTTGGGGGAGGCTCGAACACCGGGGAGCTGTTTTTT
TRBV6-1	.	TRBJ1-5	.	CASTQRDSNQPQHF	TGTGCCAGCACCCAAAGAGACAGCAATCAGCCCCAGCATTTT
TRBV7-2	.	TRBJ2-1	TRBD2	CASSPSSWEGNEQFF	TGTGCCAGCAGCCCCAGCTCGTGGGAGGGCAATGAGCAGTTCTTC
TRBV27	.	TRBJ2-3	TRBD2	CASSLTPPAGGLDTQYF	TGTGCCAGCAGTTTAACCCCCCCCGCGGGAGGGCTCGATACGCAGTATTTT
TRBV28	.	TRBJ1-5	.	CASRIPGQPQHF	TGTGCCAGCAGAATACCGGGTCAGCCCCAGCATTTT
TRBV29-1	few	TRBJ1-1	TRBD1	CSVEDGQGVAAFF	TGCAGCGTTGAAGATGGACAGGGCGTTGCAGCTTTCTTT
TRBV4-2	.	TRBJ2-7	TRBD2	CASSRGAGSYEQYF	TGTGCCAGCAGCCGGGGAGCGGGATCCTACGAGCAGTACTTC
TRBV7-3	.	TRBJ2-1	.	CASSFYGSTYNEQFF	TGTGCCAGCAGCTTCTACGGGAGCACGTACAATGAGCAGTTCTTC
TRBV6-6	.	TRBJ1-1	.	CASSSQPWTFF	TGTGCCAGCAGCTCCCAACCATGGACTTTCTTT
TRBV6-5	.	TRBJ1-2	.	CASSYDSNYGYTF	TGTGCCAGCAGTTACGACAGCAACTATGGCTACACCTTC
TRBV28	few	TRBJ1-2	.	CATRSGINYGYTF	TGTGCCACCCGATCGGGGATTAACTATGGCTACACCTTC
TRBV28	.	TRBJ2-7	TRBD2	CASSSIAGGLSYEQYF	TGTGCCAGCAGTTCTATAGCGGGAGGGCTCTCCTACGAGCAGTACTTC
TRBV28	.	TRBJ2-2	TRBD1	CASSFLGQVTGELFF	TGTGCCAGCAGTTTTTTGGGACAGGTAACCGGGGAGCTGTTTTTT
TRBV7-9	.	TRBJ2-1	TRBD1	CASSRLGGTGVYNEQFF	TGTGCCAGCAGCCGGCTTGGGGGGACAGGGGTTTACAATGAGCAGTTCTTC
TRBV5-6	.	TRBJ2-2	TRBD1	CASSLGQVNTGELFF	TGTGCCAGCAGCCTAGGACAGGTCAACACCGGGGAGCTGTTTTTT
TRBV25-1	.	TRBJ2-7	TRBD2	CASSLRASGTDEQYF	TGTGCCAGCAGTCTAAGAGCTAGCGGGACCGACGAGCAGTACTTC
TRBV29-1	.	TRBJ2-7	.	CSVRGGTGPYEQYF	TGCAGCGTGCGGGGGGGGACAGGGCCCTACGAGCAGTACTTC
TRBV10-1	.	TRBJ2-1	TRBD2	CASSEASGKLGNEQFF	TGCGCCAGCAGTGAGGCTAGCGGGAAATTGGGAAATGAGCAGTTCTTC
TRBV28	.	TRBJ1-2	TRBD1	CASSLPGTGDYGYTF	TGTGCCAGCAGTCTCCCCGGGACAGGGGACTATGGCTACACCTTC
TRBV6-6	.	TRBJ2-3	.	CASSRRDTQYF	TGTGCCAGCAGCCGAAGGGATACGCAGTATTTT
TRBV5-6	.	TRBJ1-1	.	CASSLVGTNTEAFF	TGTGCCAGCAGCTTGGTGGGAACTAACACTGAAGCTTTCTTT
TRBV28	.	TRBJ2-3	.	CASRRVLSTDTQYF	TGTGCCAGCAGAAGGGTGCTAAGCACAGATACGCAGTATTTT
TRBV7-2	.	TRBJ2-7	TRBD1	CASSPRTGANYEQYF	TGTGCCAGCAGCCCCAGGACAGGGGCTAACTACGAGCAGTACTTC
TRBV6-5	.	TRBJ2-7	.	CASSSSFLDPSYEQYF	TGTGCCAGCAGTTCCTCATTCCTAGACCCTTCCTACGAGCAGTACTTC
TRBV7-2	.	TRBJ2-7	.	CASSLGPSRDEQYF	TGTGCCAGCAGCTTAGGTCCTAGCAGGGACGAGCAGTACTTC
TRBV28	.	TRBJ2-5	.	CASSLWARGIQETQYF	TGTGCCAGCAGTTTATGGGCTCGGGGAATCCAAGAGACCCAGTACTTC
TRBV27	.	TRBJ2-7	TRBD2	CASSLGGTSGPVTREQYF	TGTGCCAGCAGTTTGGGTGGGACTAGCGGTCCTGTAACACGCGAGCAGTACTTC
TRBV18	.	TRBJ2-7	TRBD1	CASSPPGQGDHEQYF	TGTGCCAGCTCACCACCGGGACAGGGGGACCACGAGCAGTACTTC
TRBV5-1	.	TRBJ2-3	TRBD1	CASSLPGTGADTQYF	TGCGCCAGCAGCTTACCCGGGACAGGAGCAGATACGCAGTATTTT
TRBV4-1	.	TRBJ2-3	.	CASSQDGTTDTQYF	TGCGCCAGCAGCCAAGATGGGACTACAGATACGCAGTATTTT
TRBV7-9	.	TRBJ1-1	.	CASSPPARSTEAFF	TGTGCCAGCAGCCCCCCGGCACGGTCCACTGAAGCTTTCTTT
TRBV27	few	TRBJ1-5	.	CASSQSRGNQPQHF	TGTGCCAGCAGCCAGTCACGGGGCAATCAGCCCCAGCATTTT
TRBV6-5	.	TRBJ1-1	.	CASSAPGLNTEAFF	TGTGCCAGCAGTGCCCCGGGATTGAACACTGAAGCTTTCTTT
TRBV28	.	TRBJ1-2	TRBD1	CASSSGQGRGYTF	TGTGCCAGCAGCTCGGGACAGGGTCGGGGCTACACCTTC
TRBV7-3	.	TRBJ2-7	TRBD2	CASSFGGSNHEQYF	TGTGCCAGCAGCTTTGGCGGGAGTAACCACGAGCAGTACTTC
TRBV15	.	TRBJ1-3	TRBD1	CATQRDRGVGNTIYF	TGTGCCACCCAAAGGGACAGGGGGGTGGGAAACACCATATATTTT
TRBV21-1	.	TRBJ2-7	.	CARGGAPYEQYF	TGTGCCAGGGGGGGTGCCCCCTACGAGCAGTACTTC